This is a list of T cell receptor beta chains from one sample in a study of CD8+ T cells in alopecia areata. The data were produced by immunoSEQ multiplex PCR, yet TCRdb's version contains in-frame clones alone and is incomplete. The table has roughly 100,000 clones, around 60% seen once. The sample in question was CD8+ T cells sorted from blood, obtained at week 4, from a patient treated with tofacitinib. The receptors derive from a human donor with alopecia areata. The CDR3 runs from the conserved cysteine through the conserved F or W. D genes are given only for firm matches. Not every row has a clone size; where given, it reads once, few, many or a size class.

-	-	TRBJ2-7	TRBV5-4	CASSPGLIVYEQYF	TGTGCCAGCAGCCCGGGACTGATTGTGTACGAGCAGTACTTC
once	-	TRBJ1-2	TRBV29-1	CSVLYGVYGYTF	TGCAGCGTTCTTTACGGAGTTTATGGCTACACCTTC
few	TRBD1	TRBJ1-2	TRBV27	CASSPGTGGGGYTF	TGTGCCAGCAGTCCGGGGACAGGGGGGGGTGGCTACACCTTC
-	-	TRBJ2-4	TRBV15	CATRRGNIQYF	TGTGCCACCCGCCGGGGAAACATTCAGTACTTC
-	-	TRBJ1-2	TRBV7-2	CASSSQIYYGYTF	TGTGCCAGCAGCTCCCAGATATACTATGGCTACACCTTC
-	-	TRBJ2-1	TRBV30	CAWSAVTRYNEQFF	TGTGCCTGGAGTGCCGTGACCCGCTACAATGAGCAGTTCTTC
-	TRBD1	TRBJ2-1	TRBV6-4	CASNRPGQGVSWHEQFF	TGTGCCAGCAACCGACCGGGACAGGGTGTAAGTTGGCATGAGCAGTTCTTC
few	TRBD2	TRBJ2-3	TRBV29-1	CSVDWTSGTDTQYF	TGCAGCGTAGACTGGACTAGCGGTACAGATACGCAGTATTTT
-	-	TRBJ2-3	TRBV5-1	CASSLANTQYF	TGCGCCAGCAGCTTAGCTAATACGCAGTATTTT
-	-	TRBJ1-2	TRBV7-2	CASSFRVLGYTF	TGTGCCAGCAGCTTCAGGGTGCTTGGCTACACCTTC
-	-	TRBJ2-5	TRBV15	CATSSSPGETQYF	TGTGCCACCAGCAGCTCGCCGGGGGAGACCCAGTACTTC
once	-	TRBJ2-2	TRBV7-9	CASSPSTGELFF	TGTGCCAGCAGCCCGTCCACCGGGGAGCTGTTTTTT
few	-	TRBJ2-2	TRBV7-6	CASSLSSLTGELFF	TGTGCCAGCAGCTTAAGTAGCCTCACCGGGGAGCTGTTTTTT
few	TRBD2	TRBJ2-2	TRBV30	CAHNKPSGMNTGELFF	TGTGCACACAACAAACCTAGCGGAATGAACACCGGGGAGCTGTTTTTT
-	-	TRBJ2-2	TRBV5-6	CASSPDMGELFF	TGTGCCAGCAGCCCGGACATGGGGGAGCTGTTTTTT
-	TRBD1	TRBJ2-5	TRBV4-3	CASSQLQGAGAQYF	TGCGCCAGCAGCCAATTACAGGGGGCGGGTGCCCAGTACTTC
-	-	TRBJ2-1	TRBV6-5	CASRTVDLGDEQFF	TGTGCCAGCCGGACAGTCGACCTCGGGGATGAGCAGTTCTTC
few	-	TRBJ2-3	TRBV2	CASSEEVTDTQYF	TGTGCCAGCAGTGAAGAGGTAACAGATACGCAGTATTTT
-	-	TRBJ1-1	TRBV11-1	CASSLGMNTEAFF	TGTGCCAGCAGCTTGGGGATGAACACTGAAGCTTTCTTT
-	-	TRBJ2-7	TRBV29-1	CSVELVQAGYEQYF	TGCAGCGTTGAACTTGTACAGGCGGGTTACGAGCAGTACTTC